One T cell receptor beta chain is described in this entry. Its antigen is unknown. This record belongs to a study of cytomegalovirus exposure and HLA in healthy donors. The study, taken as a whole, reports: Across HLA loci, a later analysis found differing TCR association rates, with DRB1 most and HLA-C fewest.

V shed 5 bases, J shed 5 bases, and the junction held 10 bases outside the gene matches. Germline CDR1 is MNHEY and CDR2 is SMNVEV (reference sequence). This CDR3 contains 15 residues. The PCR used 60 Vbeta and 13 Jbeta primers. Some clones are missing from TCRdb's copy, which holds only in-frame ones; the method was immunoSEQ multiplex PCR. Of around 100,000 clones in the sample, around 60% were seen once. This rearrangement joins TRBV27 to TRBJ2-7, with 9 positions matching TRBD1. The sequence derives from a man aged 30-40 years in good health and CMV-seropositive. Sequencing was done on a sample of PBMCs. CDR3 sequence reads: CASSPRGTGIDEQYF. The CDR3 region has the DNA TGTGCCAGCAGTCCGCGTGGGACAGGGATTGACGAGCAGTACTTC.